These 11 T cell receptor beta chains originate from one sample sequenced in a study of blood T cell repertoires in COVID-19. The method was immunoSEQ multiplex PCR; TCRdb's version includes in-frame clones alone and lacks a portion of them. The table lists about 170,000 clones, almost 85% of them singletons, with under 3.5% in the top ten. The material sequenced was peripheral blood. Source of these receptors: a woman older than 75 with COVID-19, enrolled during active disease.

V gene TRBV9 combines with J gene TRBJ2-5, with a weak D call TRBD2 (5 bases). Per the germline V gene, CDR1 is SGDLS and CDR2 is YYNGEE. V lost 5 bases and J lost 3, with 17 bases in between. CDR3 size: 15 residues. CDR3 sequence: CASSNTGIPKETQYF. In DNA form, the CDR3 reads TGTGCCAGCAGTAATACCGGGATTCCAAAAGAGACCCAGTACTTC.

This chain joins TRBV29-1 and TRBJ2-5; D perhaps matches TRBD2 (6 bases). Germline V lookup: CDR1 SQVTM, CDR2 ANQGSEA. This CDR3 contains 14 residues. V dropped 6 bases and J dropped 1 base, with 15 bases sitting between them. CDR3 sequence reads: CSVRGPTSQETQYF. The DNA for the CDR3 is TGCAGCGTGCGGGGACCTACGAGCCAAGAGACCCAGTACTTC. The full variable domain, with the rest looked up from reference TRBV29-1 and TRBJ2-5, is SAVISQKPSRDICQRGTSLTIQCQVDSQVTMMFWYRQQPGQSLTLIATANQGSEATYESGFVIDKFPISRPNLTFSTLTVSNMSPEDSSIYLCSVRGPTSQETQYFGPGTRLLVL.

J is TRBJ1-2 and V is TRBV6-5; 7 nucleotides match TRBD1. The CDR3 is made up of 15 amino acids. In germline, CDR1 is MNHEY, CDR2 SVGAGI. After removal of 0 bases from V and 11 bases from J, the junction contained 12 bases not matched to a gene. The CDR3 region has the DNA TGTGCCAGCAGTTACTCGATGGGGACAGCAAGTTCTTACACCTTC. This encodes CASSYSMGTASSYTF.

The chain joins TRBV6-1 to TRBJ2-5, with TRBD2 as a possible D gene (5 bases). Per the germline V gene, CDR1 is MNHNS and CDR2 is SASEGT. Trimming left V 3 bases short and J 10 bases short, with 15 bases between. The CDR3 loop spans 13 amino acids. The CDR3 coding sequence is TGTGCCAGCAGTGATCCTTCGTTCGGGGTCCAGTACTTC. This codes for CASSDPSFGVQYF.

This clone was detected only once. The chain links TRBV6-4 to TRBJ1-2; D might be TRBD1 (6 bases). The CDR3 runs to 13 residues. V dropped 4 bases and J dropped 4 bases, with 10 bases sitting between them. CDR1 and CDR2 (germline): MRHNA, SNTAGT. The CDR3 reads CASSGQEGYGYTF. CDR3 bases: TGTGCCAGCAGTGGACAGGAAGGCTATGGCTACACCTTC.

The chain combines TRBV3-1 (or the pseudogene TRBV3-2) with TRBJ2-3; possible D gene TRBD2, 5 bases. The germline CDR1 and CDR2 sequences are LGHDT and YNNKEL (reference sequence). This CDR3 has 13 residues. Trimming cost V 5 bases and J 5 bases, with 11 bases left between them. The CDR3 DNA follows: TGTGCCAGCAGCTATCTAGCTGGAGATACGCAGTATTTT. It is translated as CASSYLAGDTQYF.

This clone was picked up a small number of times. DNA for the CDR3: TGCGCCAGCAGCTTGGGTCTGCTAGCGGATAGCACAGATACGCAGTATTTT. It is translated as CASSLGLLADSTDTQYF. This rearrangement joins TRBV5-1 to TRBJ2-3, with 7 bases that match TRBD2. The J segment lost 0 bases and the V segment lost 0 bases, leaving 7 bases of the junction unmatched. Per the germline V gene, CDR1 is SGHRS and CDR2 is YFSETQ. CDR3 length equals 17 residues.

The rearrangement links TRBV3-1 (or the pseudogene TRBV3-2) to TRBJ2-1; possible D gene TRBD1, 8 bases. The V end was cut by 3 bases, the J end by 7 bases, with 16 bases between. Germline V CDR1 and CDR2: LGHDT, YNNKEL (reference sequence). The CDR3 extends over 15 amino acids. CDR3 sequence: CASSQTTGGGNEQFF. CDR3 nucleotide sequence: TGTGCCAGCAGCCAGACCACAGGGGGGGGAAATGAGCAGTTCTTC.

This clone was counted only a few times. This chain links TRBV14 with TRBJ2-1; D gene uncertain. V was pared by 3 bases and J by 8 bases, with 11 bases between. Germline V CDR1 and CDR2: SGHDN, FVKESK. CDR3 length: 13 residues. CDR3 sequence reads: CASSHPSHYEQFF. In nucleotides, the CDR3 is TGTGCCAGCAGCCACCCATCCCACTATGAGCAGTTCTTC.

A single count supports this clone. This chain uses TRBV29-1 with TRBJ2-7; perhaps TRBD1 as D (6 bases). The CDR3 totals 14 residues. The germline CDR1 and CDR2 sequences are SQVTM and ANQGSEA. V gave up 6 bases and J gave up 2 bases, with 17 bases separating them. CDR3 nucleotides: TGCAGCGTAGAGGGGGTGACGGACACCTACGAGCAGTACTTC. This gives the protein CSVEGVTDTYEQYF.

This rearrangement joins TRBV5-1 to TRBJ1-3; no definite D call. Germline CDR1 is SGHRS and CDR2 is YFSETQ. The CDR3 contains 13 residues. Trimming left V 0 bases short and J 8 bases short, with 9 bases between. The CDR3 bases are TGCGCCAGCAGCTTGGGACGAGGGCACACCATATATTTT. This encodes CASSLGRGHTIYF. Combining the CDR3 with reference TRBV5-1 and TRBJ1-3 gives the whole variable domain KAGVTQTPRYLIKTRGQQVTLSCSPISGHRSVSWYQQTPGQGLQFLFEYFSETQRNKGNFPGRFSGRQFSNSRSEMNVSTLELGDSALYLCASSLGRGHTIYFGEGSWLTVV.